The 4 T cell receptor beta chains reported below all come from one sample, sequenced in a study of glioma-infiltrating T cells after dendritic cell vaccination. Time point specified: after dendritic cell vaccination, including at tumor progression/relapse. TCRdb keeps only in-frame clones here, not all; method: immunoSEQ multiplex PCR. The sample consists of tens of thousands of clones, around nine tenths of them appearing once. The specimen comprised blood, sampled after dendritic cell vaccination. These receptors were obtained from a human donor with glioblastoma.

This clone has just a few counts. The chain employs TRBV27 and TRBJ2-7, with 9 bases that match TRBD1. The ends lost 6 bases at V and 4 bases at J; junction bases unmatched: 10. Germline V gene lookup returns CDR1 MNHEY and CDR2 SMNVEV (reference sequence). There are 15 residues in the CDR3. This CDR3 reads CASSLSRDRAYEQYF. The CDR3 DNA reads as TGTGCCAGCAGCCTGAGCCGGGACAGGGCGTACGAGCAGTACTTC.

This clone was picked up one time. The CDR3 nucleotides read TGTGCCAGCAGTTGGGACAGGGACTACAATGAGCAGTTCTTC. Translation gives CASSWDRDYNEQFF. The chain couples TRBV6-5 to TRBJ2-1; 9 nucleotides agree with TRBD1. Germline V lookup: CDR1 MNHEY, CDR2 SVGAGI. V was pared by 4 bases and J by 3 bases, with 1 base of the junction left unmatched. The CDR3 totals 14 residues.

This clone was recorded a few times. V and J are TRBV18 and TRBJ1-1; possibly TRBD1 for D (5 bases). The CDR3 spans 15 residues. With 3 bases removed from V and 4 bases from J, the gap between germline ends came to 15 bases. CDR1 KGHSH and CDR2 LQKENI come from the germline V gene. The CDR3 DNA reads TGTGCCAGCTCACCTAATCAGGGCTCTGGCACTGAAGCTTTCTTT. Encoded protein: CASSPNQGSGTEAFF.

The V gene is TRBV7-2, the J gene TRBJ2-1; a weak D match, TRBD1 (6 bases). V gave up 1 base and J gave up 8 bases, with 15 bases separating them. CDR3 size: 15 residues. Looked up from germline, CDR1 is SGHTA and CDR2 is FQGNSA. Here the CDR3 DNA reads TGTGCCAGCAGCTTAGGGGACACTGTAGGGGATGAGCAGTTCTTC. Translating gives CASSLGDTVGDEQFF.